This T cell receptor (beta chain) was found in a study of T cells in tuberculosis. In the study overall: Sequenced TCRs come from CD1B-GMM tetramer-binding T cells. Points from the study as a whole: T cells binding CD1B-GMM tetramer weakly possibly escaped the sort.

Method: immunoSEQ multiplex PCR; TCRdb's copy keeps in-frame clones and lacks some. The sample holds approximately 58,000 clones, roughly 87% seen once. Sorting used thawed, overnight-rested PBMC stained with anti-CD3, a viability dye and GMM-loaded CD1B tetramer. The CD1B tetramers carried C32 glucose monomycolate purified from Rhodococcus equi. Tetramer-negative cells, approximately 110,000 per donor, were also sorted. The CDR3 spans 15 residues. V was pared by 1 base and J by 3 bases, with 12 bases between. Germline V lookup: CDR1 SEHNR, CDR2 FQNEAQ (reference sequence). The clonotype originates from an adult woman with latent tuberculosis. Sequencing was carried out using CD1b-GMM tetramer-negative cells sorted from PBMCs. The chain joins TRBV7-9 to TRBJ1-2, with D unresolved. This chain's CDR3 is CASSLEETDYYGYTF. CDR3 coding DNA: TGTGCCAGCAGCTTAGAGGAGACGGACTACTATGGCTACACCTTC.